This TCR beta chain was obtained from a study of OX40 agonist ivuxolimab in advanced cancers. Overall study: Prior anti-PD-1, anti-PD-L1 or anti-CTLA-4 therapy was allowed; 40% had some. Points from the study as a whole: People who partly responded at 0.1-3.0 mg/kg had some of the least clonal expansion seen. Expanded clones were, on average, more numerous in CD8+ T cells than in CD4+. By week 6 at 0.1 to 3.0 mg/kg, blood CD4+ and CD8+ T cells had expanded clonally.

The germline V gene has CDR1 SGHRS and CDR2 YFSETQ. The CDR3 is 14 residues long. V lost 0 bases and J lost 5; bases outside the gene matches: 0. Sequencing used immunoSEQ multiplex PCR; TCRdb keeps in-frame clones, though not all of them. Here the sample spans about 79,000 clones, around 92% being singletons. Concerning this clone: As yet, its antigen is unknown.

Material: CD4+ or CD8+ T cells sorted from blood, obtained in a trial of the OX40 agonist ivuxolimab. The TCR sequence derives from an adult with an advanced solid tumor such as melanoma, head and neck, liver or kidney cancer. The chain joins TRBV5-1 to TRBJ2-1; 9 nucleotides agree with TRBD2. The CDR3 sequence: CASSLEREDNEQFF. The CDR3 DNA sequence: TGCGCCAGCAGCTTGGAGCGGGAGGACAATGAGCAGTTCTTC.